This T cell receptor (beta chain) was recorded in a study of post-analysis software for immune sequencing data. Prepared TCR beta cDNA libraries contained unique molecular identifiers. One entry per CDR3 protein, called by TCRdb with MiXCR from the PCR reads. Here the sample spans approximately 730,000 distinct CDR3 sequences, more than 45% being singletons. In germline, CDR1 is SGDLS, CDR2 YYNGEE. V dropped 0 bases and J dropped 0 bases, with 10 bases sitting between them. The CDR3 is 16 residues long. Study-wide results and limits: Included in a set of roughly five TRBV segments more frequent in patients than controls were TRBV5-6, TRBV5-1 and TRBV20-1.

This clonotype came up a few times. Its target is unknown. The chain recombines TRBV9 with TRBJ2-1; unclear D gene. The TCR originated in a girl aged 5 to 17 with multiple sclerosis. The sample was blood. CDR3 protein: CASSVAAASSYNEQFF. CDR3 in DNA: TGTGCCAGCAGCGTAGCTGCCGCCAGCTCCTACAATGAGCAGTTCTTC. The variable domain in full, with the rest retrieved from reference TRBV9 and TRBJ2-1, is DSGVTQTPKHLITATGQRVTLRCSPRSGDLSVYWYQQSLDQGLQFLIQYYNGEERAKGNILERFSAQQFPDLHSELNLSSLELGDSALYFCASSVAAASSYNEQFFGPGTRLTVL.